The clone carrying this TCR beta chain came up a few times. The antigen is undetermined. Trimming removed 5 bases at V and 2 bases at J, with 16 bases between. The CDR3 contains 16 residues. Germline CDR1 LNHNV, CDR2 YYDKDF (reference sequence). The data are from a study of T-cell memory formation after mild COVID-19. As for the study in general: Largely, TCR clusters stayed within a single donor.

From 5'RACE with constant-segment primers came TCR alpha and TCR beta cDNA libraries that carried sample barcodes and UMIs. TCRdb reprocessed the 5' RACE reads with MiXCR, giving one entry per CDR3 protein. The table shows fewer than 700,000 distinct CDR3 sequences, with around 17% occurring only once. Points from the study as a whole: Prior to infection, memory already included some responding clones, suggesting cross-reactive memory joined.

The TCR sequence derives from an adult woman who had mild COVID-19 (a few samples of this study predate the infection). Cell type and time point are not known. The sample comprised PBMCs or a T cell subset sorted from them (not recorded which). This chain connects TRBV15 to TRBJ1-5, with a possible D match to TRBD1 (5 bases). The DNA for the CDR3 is TGTGCCACCAGCCTAACCCCGGGGGGGGGCAATCAGCCCCAGCATTTT. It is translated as CATSLTPGGGNQPQHF.